One sample yielded the 14 T cell receptor beta chains listed below, sequenced in a study of Graves' ophthalmopathy and Graves' hyperthyroidism. The authors amplified TCR beta CDR3 regions, and they did so from RNA transcripts for repertoire sequencing. HTBI primers were used in a first-round RT-PCR, which preceded a second-round multiplex PCR. TCRdb re-analysed the multiplex PCR reads in MiXCR, keeping a single row per CDR3 protein. The table has under 200,000 distinct CDR3 sequences, over 35% seen once. The sequenced sample consisted of peripheral blood. The receptors shown here come from a woman between 35 and 50 years old with Graves' ophthalmopathy.

Many counts were recorded for this clonotype. V gene TRBV29-1 combines with J gene TRBJ1-2, with a weak D call TRBD1 (6 bases). The CDR3 is 15 residues long. Germline CDR1 and CDR2: SQVTM and ANQGSEA. Trimming took off 5 bases at V and 4 bases at J, with 20 bases between the two ends. In nucleotides, the CDR3 is TGCAGCGTTCACGCAGCGTCCGGGACAATCTATGGCTACACCTTC. Translated: CSVHAASGTIYGYTF.

V gene TRBV12-5 combines with J gene TRBJ1-1; possible D gene TRBD1, 5 bases. V was clipped by 5 bases and J by 1 base, with 8 bases between them. The CDR3 spans 13 residues. Germline lookup yields CDR1 LGHNT and CDR2 FRNRAP. CDR3 DNA: TGTGCTAGTGGTCCAGGGCCGAACACTGAAGCTTTCTTT. Amino acid sequence: CASGPGPNTEAFF.

This clonotype came up many times. This chain joins TRBV2 and TRBJ2-2; D is unclear. The CDR3 runs 14 residues. The germline gives CDR1 SNHLY, CDR2 FYNNEI. The V and J ends lost 7 bases and 0 bases respectively, with 9 bases between them. In DNA, the CDR3 is TGTGCCAGCACCTATGACTCGAACACCGGGGAGCTGTTTTTT. Its protein product is CASTYDSNTGELFF. Complete variable domain (other parts from reference TRBV2 and TRBJ2-2): EPEVTQTPSHQVTQMGQEVILRCVPISNHLYFYWYRQILGQKVEFLVSFYNNEISEKSEIFDDQFSVERPDGSNFTLKIRSTKLEDSAMYFCASTYDSNTGELFFGEGSRLTVL.

The table lists this clonotype with many counts. The chain couples TRBV6-5 to TRBJ2-2, with 7 bases identical to TRBD1. This CDR3 region has 16 residues. Germline V lookup: CDR1 MNHEY, CDR2 SVGAGI. After removal of 10 bases from V and 0 bases from J, the junction contained 11 bases not matched to a gene. DNA of the CDR3: TGTGCCACCAAATCCGGGACAGCAGCGAACACCGGGGAGCTGTTTTTT. This sequence encodes CATKSGTAANTGELFF.

This chain joins TRBV12-3 or TRBV12-4 and TRBJ2-5, with a possible D match to TRBD1 (5 bases). CDR3 length: 14 residues. The V and J ends lost 8 bases and 0 bases respectively, with 13 bases between them. CDR3 nucleotides: TGTGCCAGCGGCCCACAGGAGTACCAAGAGACCCAGTACTTC. This encodes CASGPQEYQETQYF.

Many counts were recorded for this clonotype. V usage is TRBV11-2 and J usage is TRBJ1-2; 10 bases line up with TRBD1. The CDR3 has 15 amino acids. Germline lookup yields CDR1 SGHAT and CDR2 FQNNGV. Trimming took 5 bases from V and 6 from J; bases not matched to a gene: 9. CDR3 in DNA: TGTGCCAGCAGCCCAGGGGACAGGGGTGCACATGGCTACACCTTC. This codes for CASSPGDRGAHGYTF.

The CDR3 loop is CSAALGDYGYTF. The DNA of the CDR3 is TGCAGCGCGGCCCTTGGGGACTATGGCTACACCTTC. The chain couples TRBV29-1 to TRBJ1-2; D is uncertain. Trimming cost V 7 bases and J 3 bases, with 12 bases left between them. The CDR3 is 12 amino acids. Germline CDR1 is SQVTM and CDR2 is ANQGSEA.

This clonotype was found many times. As DNA, the CDR3 is TGTGCCAGCAGCCCCTTCGGGACAGGGTCTCAGCCCCAGCATTTT. Protein product: CASSPFGTGSQPQHF. V usage is TRBV3-1 and J usage is TRBJ1-5; 9 nucleotides line up with TRBD1. This CDR3 comprises 15 residues. Looked up from germline, CDR1 is LGHDT and CDR2 is YNNKEL (reference sequence). The V and J ends lost 4 bases and 6 bases, in that order; junction bases with no gene match: 7.

In its sample, this clonotype was seen many times. The chain has TRBV7-3 and TRBJ2-7; D perhaps matches TRBD2 (7 bases). The germline CDR1 and CDR2 sequences are SGHTA and FQGTGA. Trimming cost V 3 bases and J 6 bases, with 12 bases left between them. The CDR3 spans 13 residues. CDR3: CASSFGGAGEQYF. The CDR3 DNA reads as TGTGCCAGCAGCTTTGGGGGGGCCGGCGAGCAGTACTTC.

This clonotype was seen ten or more times. This chain uses TRBV28 with TRBJ2-2; D gene ambiguous. CDR3 size: 14 residues. Germline CDR1 and CDR2: MDHEN and SYDVKM. V dropped 7 bases and J dropped 1 base, with 10 bases sitting between them. The CDR3 reads CASKGRLNTGELFF. CDR3 DNA: TGTGCCAGCAAGGGCCGATTGAACACCGGGGAGCTGTTTTTT.

The genes are TRBV28 and TRBJ1-5; no reliable D call. The CDR3 loop spans 13 amino acids. Trimming removed 6 bases at V and 3 bases at J, with 9 bases between. CDR1 MDHEN and CDR2 SYDVKM come from the germline V gene. The CDR3 protein is CASSYPFNQPQHF. The CDR3 region has the DNA TGTGCCAGCAGCTACCCTTTCAATCAGCCCCAGCATTTT.

This clonotype was seen at least ten times. J is TRBJ1-6 and V is TRBV7-2; 7 bases fit TRBD1. Per germline, CDR1 SGHTA and CDR2 FQGNSA. CDR3 size: 14 residues. V lost 5 bases and J lost 7; bases outside the gene matches: 5. CDR3 nucleotide sequence: TGTGCCAGCAGCGCACCGGGACAGAATTCACCCCTCCACTTT. Protein sequence: CASSAPGQNSPLHF.

This clonotype came up many times. The V and J genes are TRBV7-9 and TRBJ1-1; TRBD1 might be the D (6 bases). V was trimmed by 5 bases and J by 8 bases, leaving 9 bases between them. This CDR3 has 11 residues. Germline V gene sequence: CDR1 SEHNR, CDR2 FQNEAQ (reference sequence). The CDR3 here is CASSAGHEAFF. The CDR3 DNA sequence: TGTGCCAGCAGCGCGGGACACGAAGCTTTCTTT.

This clonotype was seen at least ten times. The genes are TRBV6-5 and TRBJ2-5; D remains ambiguous. Deletions cut 2 bases from V and 4 bases from J, with 8 bases between. The germline V gene encodes CDR1 MNHEY and CDR2 SVGAGI. The CDR3 covers 13 residues. DNA for the CDR3: TGTGCCAGCAGTTACCGGCTACGAGAGACCCAGTACTTC. This sequence encodes CASSYRLRETQYF.